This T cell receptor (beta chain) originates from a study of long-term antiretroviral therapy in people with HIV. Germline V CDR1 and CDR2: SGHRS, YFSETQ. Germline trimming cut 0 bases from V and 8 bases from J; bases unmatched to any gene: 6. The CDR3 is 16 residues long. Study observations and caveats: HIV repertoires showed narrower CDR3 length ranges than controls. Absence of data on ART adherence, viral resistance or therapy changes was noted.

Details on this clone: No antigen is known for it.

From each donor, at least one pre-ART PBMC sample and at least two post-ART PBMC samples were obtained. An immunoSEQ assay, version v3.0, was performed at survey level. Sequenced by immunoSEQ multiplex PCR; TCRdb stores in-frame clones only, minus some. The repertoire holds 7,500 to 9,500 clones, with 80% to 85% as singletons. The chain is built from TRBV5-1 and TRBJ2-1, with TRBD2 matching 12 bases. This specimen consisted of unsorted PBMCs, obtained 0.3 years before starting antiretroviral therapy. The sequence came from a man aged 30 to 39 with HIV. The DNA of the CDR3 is TGCGCCAGCAGCTTGGGTCTAGCGGGGGGGGCGGATGAGCAGTTCTTC. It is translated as CASSLGLAGGADEQFF.